This TCR beta chain came from a study of T cell repertoires in cytomegalovirus infection. About the study: In public TCR beta signatures, there were indications of both CMV infection and matching HLA type.

Study-wide findings and caveats: HLA-C-restricted, CMV-specific TCR beta clonotypes were dominant ex vivo.

TCRdb recomputed calls from the reads with MiXCR, one row per CDR3 protein. The sample consists of a few hundred thousand distinct CDR3 sequences, almost 40% of them appearing once. This clonotype was detected a few times. Its antigen is undetermined. The input for sequencing was cultured PBMCs, taken from culture after CMV antigen stimulation. The TCR comes from a human donor in good health (CMV status not recorded). Some clones in this sample may be carry-over from other donors' samples.

Here the CDR3 DNA reads TGTGCCAGTAGCCCGTCCCAGGACCGTGTTTGGACAGATACGCAGTATTTT. This translates into CASSPSQDRVWTDTQYF. V and J are TRBV19 and TRBJ2-3; unclear D gene. The CDR3 runs 17 residues. V shed 6 bases and J shed 3 bases, with 22 bases lying between them. Per germline, CDR1 LNHDA and CDR2 SQIVND (reference sequence).